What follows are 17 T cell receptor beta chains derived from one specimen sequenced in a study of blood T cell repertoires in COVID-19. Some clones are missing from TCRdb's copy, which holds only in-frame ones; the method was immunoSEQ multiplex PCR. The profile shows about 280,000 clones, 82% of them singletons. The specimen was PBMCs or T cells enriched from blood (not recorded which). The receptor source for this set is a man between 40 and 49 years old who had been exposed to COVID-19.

CDR3 protein: CASSPGYTEAFF. CDR3 coding DNA: TGTGCCAGCAGCCCCGGGTACACTGAAGCTTTCTTT. This chain joins TRBV7-8 and TRBJ1-1; D gene uncertain. The ends were cut back, 5 bases at V and 3 bases at J, with 7 bases in the middle. Germline loops: CDR1 SGHVS, CDR2 FQNEAQ. The CDR3 extends over 12 amino acids.

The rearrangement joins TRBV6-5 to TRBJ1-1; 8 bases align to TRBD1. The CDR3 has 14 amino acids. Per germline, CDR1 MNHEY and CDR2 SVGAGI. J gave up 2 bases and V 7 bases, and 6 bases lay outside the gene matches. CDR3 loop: CASNRQGTNTEAFF. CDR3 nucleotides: TGTGCCAGCAACCGACAGGGGACCAACACTGAAGCTTTCTTT.

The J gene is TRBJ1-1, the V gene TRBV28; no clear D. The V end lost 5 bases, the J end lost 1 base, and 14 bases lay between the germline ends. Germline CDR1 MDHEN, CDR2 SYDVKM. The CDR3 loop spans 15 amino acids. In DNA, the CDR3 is TGTGCCAGCAGTAGCGGGGAGGTAAAGAACACTGAAGCTTTCTTT. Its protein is CASSSGEVKNTEAFF.

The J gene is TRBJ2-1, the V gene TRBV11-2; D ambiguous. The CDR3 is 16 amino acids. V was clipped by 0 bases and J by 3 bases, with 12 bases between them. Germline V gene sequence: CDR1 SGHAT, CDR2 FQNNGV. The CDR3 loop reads CASSLEAASIYNEQFF. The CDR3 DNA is TGTGCCAGCAGCTTAGAGGCCGCCTCCATCTACAATGAGCAGTTCTTC.

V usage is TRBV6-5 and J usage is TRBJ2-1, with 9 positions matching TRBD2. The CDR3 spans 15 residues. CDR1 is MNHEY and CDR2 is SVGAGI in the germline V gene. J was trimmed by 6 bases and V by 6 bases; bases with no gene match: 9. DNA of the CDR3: TGTGCCAGCAGGTACGCCGGGACTAGCATCAATGAGCAGTTCTTC. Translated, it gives CASRYAGTSINEQFF.

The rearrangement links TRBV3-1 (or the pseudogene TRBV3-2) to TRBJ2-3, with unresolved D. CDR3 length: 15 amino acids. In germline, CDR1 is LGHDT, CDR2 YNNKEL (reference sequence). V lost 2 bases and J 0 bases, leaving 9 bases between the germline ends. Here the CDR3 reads CASSQYATSTDTQYF. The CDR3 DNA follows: TGTGCCAGCAGCCAATATGCTACGAGCACAGATACGCAGTATTTT.

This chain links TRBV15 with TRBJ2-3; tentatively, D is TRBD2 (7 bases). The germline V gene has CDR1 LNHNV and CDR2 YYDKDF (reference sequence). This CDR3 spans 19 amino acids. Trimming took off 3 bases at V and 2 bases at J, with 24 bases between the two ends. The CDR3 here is CATSSIAGAGERNTDTQYF. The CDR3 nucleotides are TGTGCCACCAGCAGCATCGCGGGAGCAGGGGAGAGGAACACAGATACGCAGTATTTT.

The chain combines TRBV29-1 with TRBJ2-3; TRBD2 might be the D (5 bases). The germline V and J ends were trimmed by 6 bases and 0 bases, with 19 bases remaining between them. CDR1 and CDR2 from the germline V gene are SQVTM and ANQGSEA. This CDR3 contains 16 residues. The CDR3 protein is CSVAGLKSPSTDTQYF. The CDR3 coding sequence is TGCAGCGTCGCAGGACTGAAATCCCCTAGCACAGATACGCAGTATTTT.

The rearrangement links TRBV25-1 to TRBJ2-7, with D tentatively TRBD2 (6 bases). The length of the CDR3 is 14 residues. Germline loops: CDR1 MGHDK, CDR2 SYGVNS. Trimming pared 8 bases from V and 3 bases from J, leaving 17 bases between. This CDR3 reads CASGETSKGYEQYF. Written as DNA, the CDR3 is TGTGCCAGCGGAGAGACTAGTAAAGGCTACGAGCAGTACTTC.

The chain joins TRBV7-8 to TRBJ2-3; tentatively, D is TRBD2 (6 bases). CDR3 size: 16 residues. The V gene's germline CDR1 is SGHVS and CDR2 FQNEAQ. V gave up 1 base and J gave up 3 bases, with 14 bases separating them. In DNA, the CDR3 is TGTGCCAGCAGCTTAGAGCTAGCGTCCTTTACAGATACGCAGTATTTT. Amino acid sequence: CASSLELASFTDTQYF.

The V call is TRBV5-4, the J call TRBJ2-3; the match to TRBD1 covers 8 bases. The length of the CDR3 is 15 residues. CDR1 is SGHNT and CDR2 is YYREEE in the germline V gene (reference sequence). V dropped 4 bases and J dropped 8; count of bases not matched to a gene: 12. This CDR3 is CASSPGQDLGATQYF. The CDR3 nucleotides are TGTGCCAGCAGCCCGGGACAGGACCTCGGGGCTACGCAGTATTTT.

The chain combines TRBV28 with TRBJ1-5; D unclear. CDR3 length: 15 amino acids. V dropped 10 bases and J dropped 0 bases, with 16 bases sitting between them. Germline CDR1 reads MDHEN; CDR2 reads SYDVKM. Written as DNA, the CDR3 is TGTGCCACCGGGTCCGAGAATTATAGCAATCAGCCCCAGCATTTT. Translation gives CATGSENYSNQPQHF.

CDR3 protein: CASSLQDTNQPQHF. In DNA form, the CDR3 reads TGTGCCAGCAGCCTGCAGGACACCAATCAGCCCCAGCATTTT. The V and J genes are TRBV7-9 and TRBJ1-5; a possible D gene is TRBD1 (5 bases). CDR1 and CDR2 from the germline V gene are SEHNR and FQNEAQ (reference sequence). The CDR3 runs 14 residues. Trimming pared 5 bases from V and 3 bases from J, leaving 11 bases between.

The CDR3 spells CASSYGGIAGNTIYF. As DNA, the CDR3 is TGTGCCAGCAGTTACGGGGGGATCGCTGGAAACACCATATATTTT. The chain joins TRBV6-5 to TRBJ1-3; D possibly corresponds to TRBD1 (5 bases). Germline-derived CDR1 and CDR2 are MNHEY and SVGAGI. The V end was cut by 2 bases, the J end by 2 bases, with 10 bases between. This CDR3 region has 15 residues.

CDR3 loop: CASSLEGVGTGELFF. The CDR3 coding sequence is TGCGCCAGCAGCTTGGAGGGAGTTGGCACCGGGGAGCTGTTTTTT. The V call is TRBV5-1, the J call TRBJ2-2, with TRBD2 as a possible D gene (5 bases). The CDR3 contains 15 residues. Trimming stripped 0 bases from V and 4 bases from J, with 10 bases between. Per the germline V gene, CDR1 is SGHRS and CDR2 is YFSETQ.

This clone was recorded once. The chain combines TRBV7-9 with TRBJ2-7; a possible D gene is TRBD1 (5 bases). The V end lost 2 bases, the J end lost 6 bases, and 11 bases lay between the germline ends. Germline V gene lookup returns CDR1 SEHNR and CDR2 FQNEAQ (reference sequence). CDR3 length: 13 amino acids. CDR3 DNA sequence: TGTGCCAGCAGCTTAAAGGGGTTGGGCGAGCAGTACTTC. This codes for CASSLKGLGEQYF.

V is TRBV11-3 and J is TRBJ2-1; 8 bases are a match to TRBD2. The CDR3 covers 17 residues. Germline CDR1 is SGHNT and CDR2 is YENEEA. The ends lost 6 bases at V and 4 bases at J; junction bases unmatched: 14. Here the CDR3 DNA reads TGTGCCAGCAGGCCTAAACCGGGGGGGGCTATATACAATGAGCAGTTCTTC. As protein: CASRPKPGGAIYNEQFF. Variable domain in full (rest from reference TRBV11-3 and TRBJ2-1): EAGVVQSPRYKIIEKKQPVAFWCNPISGHNTLYWYLQNLGQGPELLIRYENEEAVDDSQLPKDRFSAERLKGVDSTLKIQPAELGDSAVYLCASRPKPGGAIYNEQFFGPGTRLTVL.